This TCR beta chain was sequenced in a study of control samples from healthy donors and cancer patients. Trimming took 1 base from V and 2 from J, leaving 12 bases between them. CDR1 is SEHNR, CDR2 FQNEAQ, per germline (reference sequence). The CDR3 sequence is 15 residues long. The table came from immunoSEQ multiplex PCR; TCRdb's copy has only in-frame clones and leaves some out. The data contain some 130,000 clones, 91% of them singletons. Material for sequencing was blood. The chain couples TRBV7-9 to TRBJ2-7; possibly TRBD2 for D (6 bases). The receptor comes from a man between 18 and 29 years old in good health. CDR3 protein: CASSLEWGETYEQYF. In DNA form, the CDR3 reads TGTGCCAGCAGCTTAGAGTGGGGGGAAACCTACGAGCAGTACTTC. Full variable domain (outside the CDR3, taken from reference TRBV7-9 and TRBJ2-7): DTGVSQNPRHKITKRGQNVTFRCDPISEHNRLYWYRQTLGQGPEFLTYFQNEAQLEKSRLLSDRFSAERPKGSFSTLEIQRTEQGDSAMYLCASSLEWGETYEQYFGPGTRLTVT.